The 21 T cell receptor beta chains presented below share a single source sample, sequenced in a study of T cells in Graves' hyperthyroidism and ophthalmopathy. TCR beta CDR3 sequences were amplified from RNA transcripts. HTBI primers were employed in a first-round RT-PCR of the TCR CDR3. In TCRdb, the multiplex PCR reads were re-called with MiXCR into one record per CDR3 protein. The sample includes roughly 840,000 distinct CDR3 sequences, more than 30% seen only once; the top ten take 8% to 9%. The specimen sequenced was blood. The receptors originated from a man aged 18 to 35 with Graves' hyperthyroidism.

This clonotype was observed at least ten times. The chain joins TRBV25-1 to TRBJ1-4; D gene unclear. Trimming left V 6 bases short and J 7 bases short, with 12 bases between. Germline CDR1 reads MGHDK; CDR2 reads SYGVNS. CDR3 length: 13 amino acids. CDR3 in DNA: TGTGCCAGCAGCCCCCGGGGAGGTGAAAAACTGTTTTTT. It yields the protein CASSPRGGEKLFF.

The CDR3 protein is CAWSEGLGEAFF. CDR3 nucleotides: TGTGCCTGGAGTGAGGGGTTAGGTGAAGCTTTCTTT. This chain links TRBV7-9 with TRBJ1-1; D is possibly TRBD1 (5 bases). Germline values: CDR1 SEHNR, CDR2 FQNEAQ (reference sequence). The V end lost 11 bases, the J end lost 7 bases, and 17 bases lay between the germline ends. The CDR3 length is 12 residues. Supplemented by reference TRBV7-9 and TRBJ1-1, the full variable domain reads DTGVSQNPRHKITKRGQNVTFRCDPISEHNRLYWYRQTLGQGPEFLTYFQNEAQLEKSRLLSDRFSAERPKGSFSTLEIQRTEQGDSAMYLCAWSEGLGEAFFGQGTRLTVV.

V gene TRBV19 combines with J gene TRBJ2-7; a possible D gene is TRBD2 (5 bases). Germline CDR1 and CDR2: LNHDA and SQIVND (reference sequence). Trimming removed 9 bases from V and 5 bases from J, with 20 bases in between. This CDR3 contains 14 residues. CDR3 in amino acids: CASSPLGSEHEQYF. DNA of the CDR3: TGTGCCAGCAGCCCACTAGGGTCGGAACACGAGCAGTACTTC. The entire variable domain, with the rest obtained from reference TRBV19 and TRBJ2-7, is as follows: DGGITQSPKYLFRKEGQNVTLSCEQNLNHDAMYWYRQDPGQGLRLIYYSQIVNDFQKGDIAEGYSVSREKKESFPLTVTSAQKNPTAFYLCASSPLGSEHEQYFGPGTRLTVT.

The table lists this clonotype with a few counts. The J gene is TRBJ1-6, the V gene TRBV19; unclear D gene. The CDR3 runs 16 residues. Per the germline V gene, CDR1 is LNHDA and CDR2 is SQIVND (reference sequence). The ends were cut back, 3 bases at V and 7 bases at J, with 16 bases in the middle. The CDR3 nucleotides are TGTGCCAGTAGTATGTTGGCGAATGGGGTCAATTCACCCCTCCACTTT. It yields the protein CASSMLANGVNSPLHF. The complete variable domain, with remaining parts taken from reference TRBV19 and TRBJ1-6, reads DGGITQSPKYLFRKEGQNVTLSCEQNLNHDAMYWYRQDPGQGLRLIYYSQIVNDFQKGDIAEGYSVSREKKESFPLTVTSAQKNPTAFYLCASSMLANGVNSPLHFGNGTRLTVT.

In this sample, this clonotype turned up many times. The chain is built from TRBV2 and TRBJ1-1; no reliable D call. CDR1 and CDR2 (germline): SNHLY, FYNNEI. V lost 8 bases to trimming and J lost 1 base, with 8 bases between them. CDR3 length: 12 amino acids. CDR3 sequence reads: CASGRENTEAFF. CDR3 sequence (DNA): TGTGCCAGCGGGCGGGAGAACACTGAAGCTTTCTTT.

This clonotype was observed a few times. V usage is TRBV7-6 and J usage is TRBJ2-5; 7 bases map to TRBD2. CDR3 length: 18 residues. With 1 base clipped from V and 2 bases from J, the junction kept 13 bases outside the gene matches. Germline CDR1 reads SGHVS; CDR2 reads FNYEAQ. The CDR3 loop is CASSLGPHLGGTQETQYF. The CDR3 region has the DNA TGTGCCAGCAGCTTAGGTCCCCACCTCGGGGGGACGCAAGAGACCCAGTACTTC.

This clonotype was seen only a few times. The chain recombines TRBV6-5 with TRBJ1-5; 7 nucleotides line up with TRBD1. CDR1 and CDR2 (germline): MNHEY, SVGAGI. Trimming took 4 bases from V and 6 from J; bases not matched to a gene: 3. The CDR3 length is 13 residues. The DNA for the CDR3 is TGTGCCAGCAGTTCACAGGGGAGTCAGCCCCAGCATTTT. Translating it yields CASSSQGSQPQHF.

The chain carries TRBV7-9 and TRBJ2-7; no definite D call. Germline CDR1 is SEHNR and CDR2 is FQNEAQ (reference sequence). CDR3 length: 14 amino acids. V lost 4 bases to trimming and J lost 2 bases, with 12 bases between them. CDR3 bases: TGTGCCAGCAGCTCTGCGACACCTCCCTACGAGCAGTACTTC. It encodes CASSSATPPYEQYF.

The CDR3: CASSNRPLSDRGYTF. The DNA of the CDR3 is TGTGCCAGCAGTAACCGACCCCTCTCGGATAGGGGCTACACCTTC. The gene calls are TRBV6-2 or TRBV6-3 and TRBJ1-2, with D hard to call. V dropped 5 bases and J dropped 8 bases, with 21 bases sitting between them. The germline V gene encodes CDR1 MNHEY and CDR2 SVGEGT. CDR3 length equals 15 residues.

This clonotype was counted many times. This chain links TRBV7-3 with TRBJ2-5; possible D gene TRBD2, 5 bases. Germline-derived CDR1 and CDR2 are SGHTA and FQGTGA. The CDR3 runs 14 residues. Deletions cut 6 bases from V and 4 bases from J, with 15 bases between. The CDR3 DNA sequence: TGTGCCAGCAGTTTGGGAGCCGGAGGAGAGACCCAGTACTTC. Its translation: CASSLGAGGETQYF. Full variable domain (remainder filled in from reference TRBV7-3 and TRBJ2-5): GAGVSQTPSNKVTEKGKYVELRCDPISGHTALYWYRQSLGQGPEFLIYFQGTGAADDSGLPNDRFFAVRPEGSVSTLKIQRTERGDSAVYLCASSLGAGGETQYFGPGTRLLVL.

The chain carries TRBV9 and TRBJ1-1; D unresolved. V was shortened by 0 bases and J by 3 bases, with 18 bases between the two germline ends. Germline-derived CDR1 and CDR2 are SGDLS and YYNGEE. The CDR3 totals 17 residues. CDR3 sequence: CASSVVEGGNWYTEAFF. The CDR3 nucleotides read TGTGCCAGCAGCGTAGTAGAGGGTGGGAATTGGTACACTGAAGCTTTCTTT.

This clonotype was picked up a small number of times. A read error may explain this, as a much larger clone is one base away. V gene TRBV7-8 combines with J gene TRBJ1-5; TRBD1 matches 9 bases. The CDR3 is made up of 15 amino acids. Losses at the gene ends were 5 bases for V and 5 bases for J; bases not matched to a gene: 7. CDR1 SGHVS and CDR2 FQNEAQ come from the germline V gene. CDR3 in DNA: TGTGCCAGCAGCGCTCGGACAGGGGCGGATCAGCCCCAGCATTTT. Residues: CASSARTGADQPQHF.

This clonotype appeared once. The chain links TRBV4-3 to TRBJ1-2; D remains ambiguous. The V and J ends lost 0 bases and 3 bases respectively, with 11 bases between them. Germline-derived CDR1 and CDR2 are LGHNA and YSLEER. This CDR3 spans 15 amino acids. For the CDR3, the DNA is TGCGCCAGCAGCCAAGAAGGAGGCAGACACTATGGCTACACCTTC. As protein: CASSQEGGRHYGYTF.

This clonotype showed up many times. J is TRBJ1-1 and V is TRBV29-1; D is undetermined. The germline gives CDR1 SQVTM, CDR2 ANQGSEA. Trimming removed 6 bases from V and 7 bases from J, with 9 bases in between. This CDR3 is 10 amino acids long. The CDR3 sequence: CSVVDLEAFF. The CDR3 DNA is TGCAGCGTGGTGGACCTTGAAGCTTTCTTT.

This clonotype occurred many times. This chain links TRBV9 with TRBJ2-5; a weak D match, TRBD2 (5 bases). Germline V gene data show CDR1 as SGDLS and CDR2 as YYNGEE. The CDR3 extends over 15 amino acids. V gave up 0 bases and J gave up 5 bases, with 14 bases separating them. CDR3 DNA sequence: TGTGCCAGCAGCGTAGAACCGGGAACGGGGGAGACCCAGTACTTC. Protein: CASSVEPGTGETQYF.

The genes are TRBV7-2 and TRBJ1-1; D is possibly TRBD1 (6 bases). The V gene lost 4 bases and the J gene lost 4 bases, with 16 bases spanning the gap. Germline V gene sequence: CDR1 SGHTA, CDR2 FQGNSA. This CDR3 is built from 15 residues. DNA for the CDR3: TGTGCCAGCAGCTGGAACAGGGAATTGCCCACTGAAGCTTTCTTT. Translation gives CASSWNRELPTEAFF.

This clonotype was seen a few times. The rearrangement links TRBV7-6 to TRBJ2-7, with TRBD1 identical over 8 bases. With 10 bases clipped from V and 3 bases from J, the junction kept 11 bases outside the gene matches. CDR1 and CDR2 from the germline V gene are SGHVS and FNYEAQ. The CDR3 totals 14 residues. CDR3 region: CATSPGGQGYEQYF. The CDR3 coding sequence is TGTGCCACGAGCCCCGGAGGACAGGGCTACGAGCAGTACTTC. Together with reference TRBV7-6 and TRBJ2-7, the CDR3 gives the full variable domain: GAGVSQSPRYKVTKRGQDVALRCDPISGHVSLYWYRQALGQGPEFLTYFNYEAQQDKSGLPNDRFSAERPEGSISTLTIQRTEQRDSAMYRCATSPGGQGYEQYFGPGTRLTVT.

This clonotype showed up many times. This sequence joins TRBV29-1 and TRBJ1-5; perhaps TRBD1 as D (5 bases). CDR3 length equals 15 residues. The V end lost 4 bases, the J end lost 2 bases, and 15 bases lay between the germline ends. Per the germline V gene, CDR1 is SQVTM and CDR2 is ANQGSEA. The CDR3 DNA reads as TGCAGCGTTGTCGTTGCAGGGAGCGGCAATCAGCCCCAGCATTTT. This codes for CSVVVAGSGNQPQHF.

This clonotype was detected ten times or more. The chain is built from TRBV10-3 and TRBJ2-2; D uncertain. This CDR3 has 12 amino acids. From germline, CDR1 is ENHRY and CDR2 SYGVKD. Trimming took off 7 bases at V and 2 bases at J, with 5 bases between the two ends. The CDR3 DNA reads TGTGCCATCACAGACAACACCGGGGAGCTGTTTTTT. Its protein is CAITDNTGELFF.

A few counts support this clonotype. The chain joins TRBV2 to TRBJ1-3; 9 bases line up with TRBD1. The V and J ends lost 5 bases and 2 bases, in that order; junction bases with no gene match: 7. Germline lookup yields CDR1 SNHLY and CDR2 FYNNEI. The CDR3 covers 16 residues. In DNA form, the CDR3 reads TGTGCCAGCAGTCCGGGACAGGGTTTGGCTGGAAACACCATATATTTT. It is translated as CASSPGQGLAGNTIYF.

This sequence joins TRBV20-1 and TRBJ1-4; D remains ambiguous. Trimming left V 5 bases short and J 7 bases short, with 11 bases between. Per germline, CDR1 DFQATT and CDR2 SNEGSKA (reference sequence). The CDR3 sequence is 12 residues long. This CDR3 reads CSAPPEGEKLFF. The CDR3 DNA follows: TGCAGTGCTCCTCCAGAAGGTGAAAAACTGTTTTTT.